A single sample is the source of the 15 T cell receptor beta chains below, sequenced in a study of T-cell memory formation after mild COVID-19. Each CDR3 protein is one row after TCRdb ran MiXCR on the 5' RACE reads. The repertoire includes about 90,000 distinct CDR3 sequences, roughly 16% of them detected once, and under 45% sits in the top ten. Sample: PBMCs or a T cell subset sorted from them (not recorded which). These receptors all stem from a young man who had mild COVID-19 (a few samples of this study predate the infection). Cell type and time point are not known.

In this sample, this clonotype is medium-sized (0.01 to 0.1%). The V gene is TRBV4-2, the J gene TRBJ1-4; TRBD1 might be the D (5 bases). Germline loops: CDR1 LGHNA, CDR2 YNFKEQ. The CDR3 spans 14 residues. The V gene lost 0 bases and the J gene lost 3 bases, with 5 bases spanning the gap. Here the CDR3 DNA reads TGTGCCAGCAGCCAAGAGACAGCTAATGAAAAACTGTTTTTT. Translating it yields CASSQETANEKLFF.

This clonotype was observed a handful of times. V gene TRBV6-5 combines with J gene TRBJ1-1; 7 nucleotides line up with TRBD1. V shed 2 bases, J shed 4 bases, and the junction held 4 bases outside the gene matches. Germline V gives CDR1 MNHEY, CDR2 SVGAGI. CDR3 length: 14 amino acids. CDR3 protein: CASSYRGGGTEAFF. The CDR3 nucleotides read TGTGCCAGCAGTTACCGAGGGGGCGGCACTGAAGCTTTCTTT.

The chain links TRBV27 to TRBJ2-2; D is ambiguous. CDR3 length: 15 residues. Trimming took 5 bases from V and 8 from J, leaving 18 bases between them. In germline, CDR1 is MNHEY, CDR2 SMNVEV (reference sequence). CDR3 nucleotides: TGTGCCAGCAGTCCCTCCCGACCCAGTAGGGGGGAGCTGTTTTTT. It specifies CASSPSRPSRGELFF.

V usage is TRBV19 and J usage is TRBJ2-1, with no clear D. V was pared by 4 bases and J by 5 bases, with 9 bases between. CDR1 LNHDA and CDR2 SQIVND come from the germline V gene (reference sequence). CDR3 size: 13 residues. Written as DNA, the CDR3 is TGTGCCAGTAGTACGTCTACCGACAATGAGCAGTTCTTC. Translation: CASSTSTDNEQFF.

This clonotype was seen more than once but under ten times. The junction differs from germline at one of its ends, possibly a read error. The rearrangement links TRBV7-7 to TRBJ2-1; TRBD1 or TRBD2 may be the D gene (5 bases each). Germline CDR1 and CDR2: SSHAT and FNYEAQ (reference sequence). This CDR3 region has 15 residues. The CDR3 protein is CASSARDGAYNEQFF. The CDR3 DNA follows: TGTGCTAGCAGCGCCCGGGACGGAGCCTACAATGAGCAGTTCTTC.

The CDR3 reads CASSESGRVSGQPQHF. CDR3 coding DNA: TGCGCCAGCAGTGAGTCGGGCAGGGTCTCGGGGCAGCCCCAGCATTTT. The chain combines TRBV10-2 with TRBJ1-5; TRBD1 is a possible D gene (5 bases). This CDR3 is built from 16 residues. The V end was cut by 0 bases, the J end by 7 bases, with 16 bases between. CDR1 is WSHSY and CDR2 is SAAADI in the germline V gene.

This chain links TRBV4-1 with TRBJ1-3, with 8 nucleotides matching TRBD1. The germline V gene encodes CDR1 MGHRA and CDR2 YSYEKL. This CDR3 spans 18 amino acids. V lost 4 bases to trimming and J lost 0 bases; unmatched junction nucleotides: 11. CDR3 residues: CASSPWATGENSGNTIYF. CDR3 nucleotides: TGCGCCAGCAGCCCCTGGGCGACAGGGGAAAACTCTGGAAACACCATATATTTT.

This clonotype was recorded many times. CDR3 in amino acids: CASSTGPRTQTYNEQFF. CDR3 coding DNA: TGTGCCAGCAGCACCGGCCCCCGGACACAAACGTACAATGAGCAGTTCTTC. The chain is built from TRBV7-9 and TRBJ2-1; D is perhaps TRBD1 (5 bases). The CDR3 sequence is 17 residues long. Germline CDR1 is SEHNR and CDR2 is FQNEAQ (reference sequence). Trimming stripped 5 bases from V and 4 bases from J, with 21 bases between.

In this sample, this clonotype turned up a few times. The rearrangement joins TRBV4-3 to TRBJ1-2; TRBD1 agrees at 10 bases. This CDR3 is 17 amino acids long. Germline loops: CDR1 LGHNA, CDR2 YSLEER. J lost 3 bases, V lost 0 bases, and 7 bases had no gene match. The CDR3 nucleotides are TGCGCCAGCAGCCAAGATCTGGGACAGGGGATATACTATGGCTACACCTTC. Its translation is CASSQDLGQGIYYGYTF.

This clonotype appeared a few times. The rearrangement uses TRBV29-1 and TRBJ2-7; D remains ambiguous. The CDR3 spans 11 residues. Germline CDR1 is SQVTM and CDR2 is ANQGSEA. The V end was cut by 0 bases, the J end by 7 bases, with 7 bases between. CDR3 in amino acids: CSVEDDREQYF. As DNA, the CDR3 is TGCAGCGTTGAAGATGATAGAGAGCAGTACTTC.

The genes are TRBV6-5 and TRBJ2-2; 10 bases line up with TRBD1. The CDR3 runs to 15 residues. The germline V gene encodes CDR1 MNHEY and CDR2 SVGAGI. J was trimmed by 5 bases and V by 5 bases; bases with no gene match: 5. The CDR3 here is CASSPGQGMTGELFF. The CDR3 DNA sequence: TGTGCCAGCAGTCCGGGACAGGGGATGACCGGGGAGCTGTTTTTT.

This clonotype was detected many times. The rearrangement links TRBV10-3 to TRBJ2-3; D possibly corresponds to TRBD2 (6 bases). Trimming pared 2 bases from V and 2 bases from J, leaving 14 bases between. Per the germline V gene, CDR1 is ENHRY and CDR2 is SYGVKD. This CDR3 contains 16 residues. CDR3 sequence: CAISELRRESTDTQYF. CDR3 bases: TGTGCCATCAGTGAGCTCCGGAGGGAATCCACAGATACGCAGTATTTT.

This clonotype was observed a handful of times. The V and J genes are TRBV5-1 and TRBJ2-1; D tentatively reads TRBD1 or TRBD2 (6 bases each). CDR1 SGHRS and CDR2 YFSETQ come from the germline V gene. V was cut by 3 bases and J by 8 bases, with 21 bases left in between. The CDR3 spans 16 residues. The CDR3 nucleotides read TGCGCCAGCAGCTCGCAGGGGACTGGCGTATCGGATGAGCAGTTCTTC. It specifies CASSSQGTGVSDEQFF.

J is TRBJ2-7 and V is TRBV4-1; the D is unclear. This CDR3 has 12 amino acids. The V and J ends lost 4 bases and 6 bases respectively, with 10 bases between them. Germline CDR1 is MGHRA and CDR2 is YSYEKL. The CDR3 loop reads CASSLGRGEQYF. CDR3 nucleotide sequence: TGCGCCAGCAGCCTGGGCCGTGGCGAGCAGTACTTC.

This clonotype was seen a few times. This sequence joins TRBV4-2 and TRBJ2-5; 7 positions agree with TRBD2. This CDR3 is built from 17 residues. J was trimmed by 1 base and V by 0 bases; bases with no gene match: 8. Germline V gene data show CDR1 as LGHNA and CDR2 as YNFKEQ. The CDR3 spells CASSQEGSGRSQETQYF. In DNA, the CDR3 is TGTGCCAGCAGCCAAGAAGGTAGCGGGCGCTCCCAAGAGACCCAGTACTTC.